The rows below give T cell receptor beta chains drawn from one sample of a study of cytomegalovirus exposure and HLA in healthy donors. Clones were read by immunoSEQ multiplex PCR, and TCRdb kept only the in-frame ones, dropping some. The data show about 190,000 clones, roughly 86% seen once. Specimen: PBMCs. Receptors were obtained from a woman aged 18-35 years in good health and CMV-seronegative. CDR3s include the opening cysteine and the closing phenylalanine or tryptophan. The D gene is left open where the match is weak. Size is omitted from some rows. Given values are once, few, many or a class for expanded clones.

v_call,j_call,d_call,clone_size,cdr3_nt,cdr3_aa
TRBV15,TRBJ2-4,TRBD2,NA,TGTGCCACCAGCAGAGATGGGACTAGGGCCGTTCAGTACTTC,CATSRDGTRAVQYF
TRBV11-2,TRBJ1-4,TRBD1,few,TGTGCCAGCAGCTTGGACAGGTTCCCTAATGAAAAACTGTTTTTT,CASSLDRFPNEKLFF
TRBV29-1,TRBJ2-7,NA,NA,TGCAGCGTTCAAGGGGTGGAGCAGGGTTACGAGCAGTACTTC,CSVQGVEQGYEQYF
TRBV19,TRBJ1-2,TRBD1,NA,TGTGCCAGTTTGACGACAGGGGGGGCTAACTATGGCTACACCTTC,CASLTTGGANYGYTF
TRBV30,TRBJ1-5,TRBD1,NA,TGTGCCTGGAGTGAACAGGGGAGTCAGCCCCAGCATTTT,CAWSEQGSQPQHF
TRBV11-3,TRBJ2-3,TRBD1,NA,TGTGCCAGCAGCTTAGCGTCCGGGACAGGGGACGAAGATACGCAGTATTTT,CASSLASGTGDEDTQYF
TRBV18,TRBJ1-1,TRBD1,NA,TGTGCCAGCTCCCCCGAACAGGGGGCGCGTAACACTGAAGCTTTCTTT,CASSPEQGARNTEAFF
TRBV19,TRBJ1-5,NA,NA,TGTGCCAGTAGTCAGGCCGCGGGGCCCCAGCATTTT,CASSQAAGPQHF
TRBV5-6,TRBJ2-1,TRBD2,NA,TGTGCCAGCAGGGGCACTAGCGGAGCCAATGAGCAGTTCTTC,CASRGTSGANEQFF
TRBV9,TRBJ2-3,NA,NA,TGTGCCAGCAGCGTGTCTAATCCGCCCGGCACAGATACGCAGTATTTT,CASSVSNPPGTDTQYF
TRBV4-1,TRBJ2-1,TRBD1,few,TGCGCCAGCAGCCAAGATAGGACAGGGAATGAGCAGTTCTTC,CASSQDRTGNEQFF
TRBV9,TRBJ1-1,NA,NA,TGTGCCAGCAGCGTTACCCCCTTCGGGACTGAAGCTTTCTTT,CASSVTPFGTEAFF
TRBV18,TRBJ2-3,TRBD2,NA,TGTGCCAGCTCACCACTCAGCGGGAGGTGGACAGATACGCAGTATTTT,CASSPLSGRWTDTQYF
TRBV28,TRBJ1-1,NA,NA,TGTGCCAGCAGTGTCACAGTGAACACTGAAGCTTTCTTT,CASSVTVNTEAFF
TRBV19,TRBJ2-6,NA,once,TGTGCCAGTAGTACCACAGGGTTAACTGGGGCCAACGTCCTGACTTTC,CASSTTGLTGANVLTF
TRBV30,TRBJ1-1,TRBD1,NA,TGTGCCTGGGACAGGGAAAACACTGAAGCTTTCTTT,CAWDRENTEAFF
TRBV27,TRBJ2-3,TRBD1,NA,TGTGCCAGCAGTTTACTACAGGGGGCAGGGACAGATACGCAGTATTTT,CASSLLQGAGTDTQYF
TRBV5-1,TRBJ2-3,TRBD2,NA,TGCGCCAGCAGCTTGGGACTAGCGGGGGGGATTAGCACAGATACGCAGTATTTT,CASSLGLAGGISTDTQYF
TRBV2,TRBJ2-1,TRBD2,once,TGTGCCAGCAGTGAAGCGCTTCTAGCGGGAGGGCCAGCCCTTAGCTCCTACAATGAGCAGTTCTTC,CASSEALLAGGPALSSYNEQFF
TRBV29-1,TRBJ1-2,NA,once,TGCAGCGTTGAAGAAGGGAGCTATGGCTACACCTTC,CSVEEGSYGYTF
TRBV6-5,TRBJ1-6,TRBD1,NA,TGTGCCAGCAGTTGGACAGGTGGATCACCCCTCCACTTT,CASSWTGGSPLHF
TRBV7-9,TRBJ2-2,NA,NA,TGTGCCAGCAGCTTCGGGGGGCTAAGCACCGGGGAGCTGTTTTTT,CASSFGGLSTGELFF